One sample yielded the 7 T cell receptor beta chains listed below, sequenced in a study of T cell clonotyping in hematopoietic cell transplantation. The repertoire was sequenced with immunoSEQ multiplex PCR; TCRdb's copy has only in-frame clones and lacks some. In the table there are over 10,000 clones, 65% to 80% of which are singletons. This specimen was peripheral blood mononuclear cells, taken 180 days after allogeneic stem cell transplant. All receptors come from a male patient between 55 and 70 years old who had an allogeneic stem cell transplant from an unrelated donor, so the T cells may come from the graft donor. Some clones in this sample may be carry-over from other donors' samples.

The chain recombines TRBV4-1 with TRBJ2-5; D gene uncertain. The CDR3 is made up of 16 amino acids. V was shortened by 2 bases and J by 0 bases, with 13 bases between the two germline ends. Germline V lookup: CDR1 MGHRA, CDR2 YSYEKL. The CDR3 reads CASSQIGALYQETQYF. The CDR3 coding sequence is TGCGCCAGCAGCCAAATCGGAGCCCTGTACCAAGAGACCCAGTACTTC.

Judged by abundance, this clone is large (0.1 to 1%). V usage is TRBV7-2 and J usage is TRBJ2-7, with D unresolved. The germline CDR1 and CDR2 sequences are SGHTA and FQGNSA. V dropped 1 base and J dropped 3 bases, with 16 bases sitting between them. CDR3 length: 16 amino acids. CDR3 region: CASSLDPAATGYEQYF. The CDR3 DNA sequence: TGTGCCAGCAGCTTAGACCCGGCGGCGACGGGCTACGAGCAGTACTTC.

This clone turned up a few times. This chain uses TRBV14 with TRBJ1-6; D not resolved. The germline V gene encodes CDR1 SGHDN and CDR2 FVKESK. This CDR3 is 12 amino acids long. Trimming cost V 4 bases and J 14 bases, with 12 bases left between them. The CDR3: CASSPLAGSLHF. In DNA form, the CDR3 reads TGTGCCAGCAGCCCTCTCGCCGGATCCCTCCACTTT.

This clone was counted a few times. The chain joins TRBV20-1 to TRBJ1-1, with TRBD1 matching 7 bases. The length of the CDR3 is 11 residues. V shed 3 bases and J 11 bases; nucleotides not matched to a gene: 6. The germline gives CDR1 DFQATT, CDR2 SNEGSKA (reference sequence). CDR3 bases: TGCAGTGCTAGTGGCCAGGGGGGGGCTTTCTTT. This encodes CSASGQGGAFF.

This chain links TRBV30 with TRBJ1-2; D is possibly TRBD1 (5 bases). This CDR3 spans 15 amino acids. V shed 4 bases and J shed 6 bases, with 21 bases lying between them. The germline V gene has CDR1 GTSNPN and CDR2 SVGIG (reference sequence). The CDR3 spells CAWIVRPGPRDGYTF. The DNA of the CDR3 is TGTGCCTGGATCGTACGGCCAGGGCCAAGGGATGGCTACACCTTC.

This sequence joins TRBV21-1 and TRBJ1-1. TRBV21-1 counts as a pseudogene. This CDR3 has 13 residues. CDR3 protein: CASSKGLNTEAFF. The DNA for the CDR3 is TGTGCCAGCAGCAAGGGTCTGAACACTGAAGCTTTCTTT.

The chain employs TRBV9 and TRBJ2-7; possible D gene TRBD1, 5 bases. The germline V gene has CDR1 SGDLS and CDR2 YYNGEE. The CDR3 sequence is 15 residues long. The germline V and J ends were trimmed by 3 bases and 0 bases, with 13 bases remaining between them. CDR3 nucleotides: TGTGCCAGCAGCGCCAGGGCGGTTTCCTCCTACGAGCAGTACTTC. Its translation is CASSARAVSSYEQYF.